Each of the 2 T cell receptor beta chains below was sequenced from the same sample in a study of blood T cell repertoires in COVID-19. Measured with immunoSEQ multiplex PCR; TCRdb has only the in-frame clones, and not every one. The sample contains about 370,000 clones, roughly 86% of which appear only once. The material sequenced was peripheral blood. The receptors were gathered from a woman aged 25 to 39 with COVID-19, enrolled during active disease.

The chain combines TRBV6-1 with TRBJ2-6; 14 bases line up with TRBD2. This CDR3 has 21 amino acids. V lost 0 bases, J lost 2 bases, and 9 bases stayed unmatched. Per the germline V gene, CDR1 is MNHNS and CDR2 is SASEGT. CDR3 bases: TGTGCCAGCAGTGAAGCGCGACTAGCGGGAGGGCACAGAACTGGGGCCAACGTCCTGACTTTC. It specifies CASSEARLAGGHRTGANVLTF.

The chain carries TRBV7-6 and TRBJ1-4, with D possibly TRBD1 on 5 matching bases. The CDR3 spans 16 residues. The germline gives CDR1 SGHVS, CDR2 FNYEAQ. V dropped 2 bases and J dropped 4 bases, with 14 bases sitting between them. In DNA, the CDR3 is TGTGCCAGCAGCTTAAAAAGTTGGGGGGGTAATGAAAAACTGTTTTTT. Protein product: CASSLKSWGGNEKLFF. The variable domain in full, completed from reference TRBV7-6 and TRBJ1-4, reads GAGVSQSPRYKVTKRGQDVALRCDPISGHVSLYWYRQALGQGPEFLTYFNYEAQQDKSGLPNDRFSAERPEGSISTLTIQRTEQRDSAMYRCASSLKSWGGNEKLFFGSGTQLSVL.